A selection of T cell receptor beta chains follows, all from one sample in a study of blood T cell repertoires in COVID-19. The repertoire was sequenced with immunoSEQ multiplex PCR; TCRdb's copy has only in-frame clones and lacks some. Of 200,000 to 250,000 clones detected, around nine tenths appear once; the ten largest clones hold around 15%. The sample was PBMCs or T cells enriched from blood (not recorded which). These receptors originate from a woman in her 50s with acute COVID-19. Each CDR3 is given with its conserved first and last residue. Fields, in order: D gene, CDR3 length, clone size, J gene, V gene, CDR3 protein, CDR3 DNA. D genes are given only for firm matches. Rows give clone size only sometimes, using once, few, many, or a class for an expanded clone.

TRBD1,15,-,TRBJ1-6,TRBV28,CASSNRGLFNSPLHF,TGTGCCAGCAGCAACAGGGGGCTTTTTAATTCACCCCTCCACTTT
TRBD2,15,-,TRBJ2-7,TRBV28,CASSPLTSGSREQYF,TGTGCCAGCAGTCCCCTGACTAGCGGGAGTCGAGAGCAGTACTTC
TRBD2,15,-,TRBJ2-3,TRBV2,CASSGTSGTTDTQYF,TGTGCCAGCAGTGGAACTAGCGGGACCACAGATACGCAGTATTTT
TRBD2,16,-,TRBJ2-1,TRBV7-3,CASSLTRAGFYNEQFF,TGTGCCAGCAGCTTAACTAGAGCGGGGTTTTACAATGAGCAGTTCTTC
TRBD2,17,-,TRBJ2-7,TRBV7-8,CASSLGSAGGPSGQQYF,TGTGCCAGCAGCTTAGGGTCAGCGGGAGGGCCTTCCGGGCAGCAGTACTTC
TRBD2,18,-,TRBJ2-1,TRBV4-2,CASSREVTSGSVSNEQFF,TGTGCCAGCAGCCGTGAGGTGACTAGCGGGAGCGTGAGCAATGAGCAGTTCTTC
-,13,-,TRBJ1-4,TRBV28,CASSPRFGEKLFF,TGTGCCAGCAGTCCGCGATTTGGTGAAAAACTGTTTTTT
TRBD1,15,-,TRBJ2-7,TRBV6-2/TRBV6-3,CASSQQGRLSYEQYF,TGTGCCAGCAGTCAACAGGGGCGTCTCTCCTACGAGCAGTACTTC
-,11,-,TRBJ2-7,TRBV29-1,CSVQDSYEQYF,TGCAGCGTTCAGGACTCCTACGAGCAGTACTTC
TRBD1,15,few,TRBJ2-3,TRBV6-1,CASSERTGSTDTQYF,TGTGCCAGCAGTGAAAGGACAGGCAGCACAGATACGCAGTATTTT
-,13,-,TRBJ2-1,TRBV7-3,CASSLGLINEQFF,TGTGCCAGCAGCCTAGGACTAATCAATGAGCAGTTCTTC
-,15,-,TRBJ2-7,TRBV5-1,CASSLDGGLTYEQYF,TGCGCCAGCAGCTTGGACGGAGGGCTAACCTACGAGCAGTACTTC
-,15,-,TRBJ2-7,TRBV27,CASSLSSPGTYEQYF,TGTGCCAGCAGTTTATCTTCGCCAGGGACCTACGAGCAGTACTTC
-,15,-,TRBJ1-6,TRBV3-1/TRBV3-2,CASRRQAPTYSPLHF,TGTGCCAGCAGGCGACAGGCCCCGACATATTCACCCCTCCACTTT
-,16,-,TRBJ1-2,TRBV7-2,CASSLGGERANYGYTF,TGTGCCAGCAGCTTAGGGGGAGAAAGGGCTAACTATGGCTACACCTTC
TRBD2,15,once,TRBJ2-7,TRBV11-3,CASSSGLAGVHEQYF,TGTGCCAGCAGCTCAGGACTAGCGGGAGTCCACGAGCAGTACTTC
TRBD1,17,-,TRBJ1-2,TRBV7-9,CASSSHERDRDDYGYTF,TGTGCCAGCAGCTCGCACGAAAGGGACAGGGATGACTATGGCTACACCTTC
-,16,-,TRBJ1-2,TRBV5-4,CASSLGGVLSWYGYTF,TGTGCCAGCAGCTTGGGGGGGGTACTAAGTTGGTATGGCTACACCTTC
-,13,few,TRBJ1-4,TRBV19,CAVKAGVEEKLFF,TGTGCCGTCAAGGCGGGAGTTGAAGAAAAACTGTTTTTT
TRBD2,15,-,TRBJ2-5,TRBV27,CASSRGLAGVETQYF,TGTGCCAGCAGCCGAGGACTAGCGGGAGTAGAGACCCAGTACTTC
-,13,-,TRBJ1-2,TRBV27,CASSARGALGYTF,TGTGCCAGCAGTGCTCGCGGGGCTTTGGGCTACACCTTC
-,14,-,TRBJ1-2,TRBV6-5,CASRRNGAGDGYTF,TGTGCCAGCAGACGGAACGGGGCAGGGGATGGCTACACCTTC
-,18,-,TRBJ1-5,TRBV28,CASSNPAGTQGSNQPQHF,TGTGCCAGCAGCAACCCCGCGGGCACCCAAGGTAGCAATCAGCCCCAGCATTTT
TRBD1,14,medium-sized,TRBJ1-6,TRBV3-1/TRBV3-2,CASSDRDSGSPLHF,TGTGCCAGCAGCGATAGGGACAGCGGCTCACCCCTCCACTTT
-,14,once,TRBJ1-4,TRBV27,CASSSGGASEKLFF,TGTGCCAGCAGTTCGGGGGGGGCTAGTGAAAAACTGTTTTTT
-,14,-,TRBJ2-7,TRBV7-2,CASSLVGRVDEQYF,TGTGCCAGCAGCTTAGTGGGCAGGGTGGACGAGCAGTACTTC
TRBD1,16,-,TRBJ2-3,TRBV9,CASSPRTGGETDTQYF,TGTGCCAGCAGCCCCAGGACAGGGGGTGAGACAGATACGCAGTATTTT
-,13,-,TRBJ2-5,TRBV7-9,CASSLAGGETQYF,TGTGCCAGCAGCTTAGCAGGGGGAGAGACCCAGTACTTC
-,12,-,TRBJ1-5,TRBV12-3/TRBV12-4,CASSFQYQPQHF,TGTGCCAGCAGTTTTCAGTATCAGCCCCAGCATTTT
-,12,-,TRBJ2-1,TRBV19,CASSISFNEQFF,TGTGCCAGTAGTATTTCCTTCAATGAGCAGTTCTTC
-,13,-,TRBJ2-1,TRBV3-1/TRBV3-2,CASSPLGSAGQFF,TGTGCCAGCAGCCCCCTTGGCTCGGCGGGGCAGTTCTTC
-,15,-,TRBJ2-4,TRBV19,CASSPPGVAKNIQYF,TGTGCCAGTAGTCCCCCCGGGGTAGCCAAAAACATTCAGTACTTC
-,13,-,TRBJ2-1,TRBV29-1,CSVVSSSYNEQFF,TGCAGCGTTGTTTCCAGCTCCTACAATGAGCAGTTCTTC
TRBD2,17,-,TRBJ2-3,TRBV10-3,CAISVRSLAGSTDTQYF,TGTGCCATCAGTGTAAGGAGTCTAGCGGGGAGCACAGATACGCAGTATTTT
-,14,-,TRBJ2-1,TRBV9,CASSVVGGDNEQFF,TGTGCCAGCAGCGTAGTGGGAGGCGACAATGAGCAGTTCTTC
-,12,-,TRBJ2-7,TRBV28,CARKPVAYEQYF,TGTGCCAGAAAACCGGTCGCCTACGAGCAGTACTTC
-,15,-,TRBJ2-1,TRBV29-1,CSVEGRSGSYNEQFF,TGCAGCGTCGAAGGTCGGTCCGGCTCCTACAATGAGCAGTTCTTC
TRBD1,17,-,TRBJ2-5,TRBV6-1,CASSEWWGQGAKETQYF,TGTGCCAGCAGTGAATGGTGGGGACAGGGGGCAAAAGAGACCCAGTACTTC
TRBD1,16,-,TRBJ1-1,TRBV7-2,CASSLGQGRGDTEAFF,TGTGCCAGCAGCCTCGGACAGGGGCGGGGGGACACTGAAGCTTTCTTT
TRBD1,15,-,TRBJ1-1,TRBV11-1,CASSTTGSMNTEAFF,TGTGCCAGCAGCACGACAGGGTCCATGAACACTGAAGCTTTCTTT
TRBD1,11,-,TRBJ1-3,TRBV2,CASRTGYTIYF,TGTGCCAGCAGGACAGGGTACACCATATATTTT
TRBD2,16,-,TRBJ2-1,TRBV4-2,CASSQYLAGVDNEQFF,TGTGCCAGCAGCCAATATCTAGCGGGAGTAGACAATGAGCAGTTCTTC
-,14,many,TRBJ1-1,TRBV10-1,CASSGQQENTEAFF,TGCGCCAGCAGTGGACAGCAAGAAAACACTGAAGCTTTCTTT
TRBD1,13,-,TRBJ2-7,TRBV28,CASSLGQGAVQYF,TGTGCCAGCAGTTTAGGCCAGGGGGCCGTGCAGTACTTC
-,13,-,TRBJ2-5,TRBV27,CASSFRGRETQYF,TGTGCCAGCAGTTTTCGGGGGAGAGAGACCCAGTACTTC
-,12,-,TRBJ1-1,TRBV4-2,CASSHERTEAFF,TGTGCCAGCAGCCATGAGAGGACTGAAGCTTTCTTT
-,16,-,TRBJ1-2,TRBV13,CASSLGRSRGVDGYTF,TGTGCCAGCAGCTTAGGCCGTAGCAGGGGAGTGGATGGCTACACTTTC
TRBD1,13,-,TRBJ1-1,TRBV5-4,CASSTGQGVLAFF,TGTGCCAGCAGTACCGGACAGGGGGTTTTGGCTTTCTTT
TRBD1,17,-,TRBJ1-6,TRBV18,CASSPPGQGIYNSPLHF,TGTGCCAGCTCACCACCGGGACAGGGCATCTATAATTCACCCCTCCACTTT